This TCR beta chain was recovered during a study of blood T cell repertoires in COVID-19 (dated by TCRdb to 2019 to 2021). Describing the broader study: Samples covering the acute and convalescent phases of COVID-19 were provided by collaborators in the United States, Italy and Spain. The dataset comprised deeply sampled blood TCRbeta repertoires from subjects exposed to, actively infected with, or recovered from COVID-19. The samples were drawn from the first 160 participants of the ongoing ImmuneRACE study and from some 1,300 subjects provided by 6 global collaborators. The material from the prospective study consisted of cDNA or gDNA derived from T cells, B-cell-depleted T cells, or PBMCs. Where available, HLA class I and class II types were taken from metadata supplied by the sample provider and were not determined by assay-based typing. A de-identified subject ID, COVID-19 status, age in years and sex were almost always included in the sample metadata. The repertoires were released in a freely available public database meant as a resource for research on the immune response to SARS-CoV-2. Study-wide findings and limitations: Clinical and demographic metadata were provided uncurated, with the amount varying by source and participant.

This clone was picked up a small number of times. No antigen is known for it. No clone much larger than this one lies a single base away; base qualities are absent. In Seattle, one collaborating source enrolled patients while the infection was active and tracked those patients longitudinally over the course of disease. Whole blood was collected in K2EDTA tubes by collaborating institutions according to the institutions' own protocols. For TCRbeta analysis, collaborator samples were shipped as frozen whole blood, as isolated PBMCs, or as DNA extracted from either sample type. TCRbeta CDR3 regions were amplified from genomic DNA by means of the immunoSEQ Assay, a bias-controlled multiplex PCR. Per the source publication's procedure: The number of nucleated cells in each sample was estimated from the amplification of reference gene primers within the assay. To quantify the absolute abundance of each unique TCRbeta CDR3 rearrangement, sequence reads were collapsed and filtered. For each sample, productive Simpson clonality was calculated by taking the square root of Simpson's diversity index across productive rearrangements. TCRdb holds this immuneACCESS table with in-frame rearrangements only. Some clones are missing; in checked studies, unresolved V genes explain under half, and the rest has no known cause. V and J calls and clone size come straight from that table; D and trimming were deduced from the DNA. The sample contains about 370,000 clones, 87% of them found a single time. Around 9.3% of the sample rests with the top ten.

The germline V end is reduced by 5 bases and the J end by 2 bases; junction bases left unmatched: 3. The CDR3 starts with the cysteine, ends with the phenylalanine, and has 15 residues. Only the CDR3 DNA stays, 45 bases, in frame from base 1. From the germline V gene, CDR1 is MDHEN and CDR2 is SYDVKM. This chain joins TRBV28 to TRBJ2-2, with TRBD2 identical over 9 junction bases. Sequenced material: peripheral blood. The clonotype comes from a woman in her thirties with COVID-19, enrolled during active disease. The nucleotide sequence reads as follows: TGTGCCAGCAGTCCTAGCGGGATAAACACCGGGGAGCTGTTTTTT. This translates into CASSPSGINTGELFF.